The 3 T cell receptor beta chains below were found in one sample sequenced in a study of shared clonotypes between healthy human individuals. The protocol was immunoSEQ multiplex PCR, while the TCRdb copy is restricted to in-frame clones and leaves out a portion. Of approximately 2,000,000 clones detected, 92% appear once; the ten largest clones hold approximately 0.41%. The sequenced sample consisted of naive CD4+ T cells from PBMCs. Subset here: CD45RA+ positively selected. These TCRs come from a man between 18 and 35 years old in good health. Some clones in this sample may be carry-over from other donors' samples.

V and J are TRBV11-2 and TRBJ1-1; perhaps TRBD1 as D (5 bases). Trimming shortened V by 5 bases and J by 0 bases, and 16 bases separated the two germline ends. The V gene's germline CDR1 is SGHAT and CDR2 FQNNGV. The CDR3 loop spans 16 amino acids. The CDR3 region has the DNA TGTGCCAGCAGCCAACCGAAGGGGCCCATGAACACTGAAGCTTTCTTT. This gives the protein CASSQPKGPMNTEAFF. Full variable domain (missing parts from reference TRBV11-2 and TRBJ1-1): EAGVAQSPRYKIIEKRQSVAFWCNPISGHATLYWYQQILGQGPKLLIQFQNNGVVDDSQLPKDRFSAERLKGVDSTLKIQPAKLEDSAVYLCASSQPKGPMNTEAFFGQGTRLTVV.

The chain has TRBV27 and TRBJ2-1; TRBD2 agrees at 15 bases. The CDR3 is 17 amino acids. J lost 5 bases, V lost 5 bases, and 7 bases had no gene match. Germline V gene data show CDR1 as MNHEY and CDR2 as SMNVEV (reference sequence). CDR3 protein: CASSRPGLAGGNNEQFF. The CDR3 nucleotides read TGTGCCAGCAGTCGCCCGGGACTAGCGGGAGGAAACAATGAGCAGTTCTTC.

The rearrangement joins TRBV5-6 to TRBJ1-5; 7 bases fit TRBD1. With 5 bases clipped from V and 6 bases from J, the junction kept 11 bases outside the gene matches. Germline V gene sequence: CDR1 SGHDT, CDR2 YYEEEE. The CDR3 has 15 amino acids. As DNA, the CDR3 is TGTGCCAGCAGTCACAAGAACAGGGGCCCTCAGCCCCAGCATTTT. This sequence encodes CASSHKNRGPQPQHF.